Listed below are T cell receptor beta chains from one sample, sequenced in a study of T cells in Graves' hyperthyroidism and ophthalmopathy. TCRdb processed the multiplex PCR reads anew with MiXCR; each CDR3 protein has one entry. The repertoire holds about 480,000 distinct CDR3 sequences, 13% to 15% seen once, with around 17% in the top ten. Sequenced material: blood. The origin of the receptors is a woman between 18 and 29 years old with Graves' hyperthyroidism. The CDR3 runs from the conserved cysteine through the conserved F or W. Each record gives: J gene, CDR3 length, V gene, D gene, clone size, CDR3 DNA, CDR3 protein. D genes are given only for firm matches. Clone size is not always given. Where it is, it says once, few, many or a class for expanded clones.

>TRBJ2-3|16|TRBV7-8|-|many
TGTGCCAGCAGCTTAAGTGCGAGGGGGTCAACAGATACGCAGTATTTT
CASSLSARGSTDTQYF
>TRBJ2-1|20|TRBV11-3|TRBD2|-
TGTGCCAGCACCCAAACCGGGGGACTAGCGGGAGTAGGGCCCCTTCGCGAGCAGTTCTTC
CASTQTGGLAGVGPLREQFF
>TRBJ2-7|17|TRBV6-1|TRBD2|-
TGTGCCAGCACCCCCATCGGGACTAGCGGGAGGACCTACGAGCAGTACTTC
CASTPIGTSGRTYEQYF
>TRBJ1-5|14|TRBV20-1|-|few
TGCAGTGCTACAGAAACGGAGAGCAATCAGCCCCAGCATTTT
CSATETESNQPQHF
>TRBJ2-2|16|TRBV5-1|TRBD2|many
TGCGCCAGCAGCTGGAGGACTAGAACGAACACCGGGGAGCTGTTTTTT
CASSWRTRTNTGELFF
>TRBJ1-2|14|TRBV2|TRBD1|many
TGTGCCAGCACCGGACAGGGGGCGAACTATGGCTACACCTTC
CASTGQGANYGYTF
>TRBJ2-1|13|TRBV14|-|many
TGTGCCAGCAGCCTCAGCCCCTACAATGAGCAGTTCTTC
CASSLSPYNEQFF
>TRBJ2-2|17|TRBV7-7|TRBD2|many
TGTGCCAGCAGCCGCTCAATAGCGGGAGGAGGTACCGGGGAGCTGTTTTTT
CASSRSIAGGGTGELFF
>TRBJ2-5|13|TRBV12-5|-|many
TGTGCTAGTGGTTCACTCCCGCAAGAGACCCAGTACTTC
CASGSLPQETQYF
>TRBJ2-1|20|TRBV12-3/TRBV12-4|TRBD1|many
TGTGCCAGCAGCCACCCAGGGGGCCAAGCGGACCCGAGCTCCTACAATGAGCAGTTCTTC
CASSHPGGQADPSSYNEQFF
>TRBJ2-1|14|TRBV3-1|TRBD2|many
TGTGCCAGCAGCCCGGGACTAGCGAGGAATGAGCAGTTCTTC
CASSPGLARNEQFF
>TRBJ1-4|15|TRBV30|TRBD1|many
TGTGCCTGGAGTGTCTGGGGACAGTTTTCTGAAAAACTGTTTTTT
CAWSVWGQFSEKLFF
>TRBJ2-1|16|TRBV13|TRBD2|-
TGTGCCAGCAGCTTAGGGGGCGGGAGAGTTAACAATGAGCAGTTCTTC
CASSLGGGRVNNEQFF
>TRBJ1-3|13|TRBV20-1|TRBD1|many
TGCAGTGCTCCGGGACAGGGTCTTGACACCATATATTTT
CSAPGQGLDTIYF
>TRBJ1-1|13|TRBV29-1|-|many
TGCAGCGTTGAAATAAGGAAGAACACTGAAGCTTTCTTT
CSVEIRKNTEAFF
>TRBJ2-3|13|TRBV7-9|-|many
TGTGCCAGCACGGACGCCCAGGGAAATACGCAGTATTTT
CASTDAQGNTQYF
>TRBJ2-7|15|TRBV7-2|-|-
TGTGCCAGCAGCTTAGTCCCTAGCGACTACTACGAGCAGTACTTC
CASSLVPSDYYEQYF
>TRBJ2-5|14|TRBV19|TRBD2|many
TGTGCCAGTAGTATAGTGGGGGGGGAAGAGACCCAGTACTTC
CASSIVGGEETQYF
>TRBJ2-4|17|TRBV6-1|TRBD2|few
TGTGCCAGCAAGCGGGGAGGGCTCGTTTTAGCCAAAAACATTCAGTACTTC
CASKRGGLVLAKNIQYF
>TRBJ1-5|13|TRBV2|-|many
TGTGCCAGCAGTGGGACAGGCAATCAGCCCCAGCATTTT
CASSGTGNQPQHF
>TRBJ2-5|15|TRBV12-3/TRBV12-4|TRBD1|many
TGTGCCAGCAGAGGGGACAGGGATAAAGTAGAGACCCAGTACTTC
CASRGDRDKVETQYF
>TRBJ2-2|16|TRBV27|TRBD1|many
TGTGCCAGCACTCGAGGGACAGGGATAAACACCGGGGAGCTGTTTTTT
CASTRGTGINTGELFF
>TRBJ2-1|14|TRBV11-2|TRBD1|many
TGTGCCAGCAGCCCGGACAGGGGGTTGGATGAGCAGTTCTTC
CASSPDRGLDEQFF
>TRBJ2-7|15|TRBV28|TRBD1|many
TGTGCCAGCAGTGTCCCGTCGGGACAGAACTACGAGCAGTACTTC
CASSVPSGQNYEQYF
>TRBJ2-1|15|TRBV20-1|TRBD2|few
TGCAGTGCTAAGAACCCTAGCGGGTCACACAATGAGCAGTTCTTC
CSAKNPSGSHNEQFF
>TRBJ1-1|13|TRBV3-1|-|many
TGTGCCAGCAGAGTTGAGGGGAGCACTGAAGCTTTCTTT
CASRVEGSTEAFF
>TRBJ2-5|12|TRBV2|-|many
TGTGCCAGCAGTGGGGTAGTGGAGACCCAGTACTTC
CASSGVVETQYF
>TRBJ2-1|16|TRBV11-2|TRBD2|many
TGTGCCAGCAGCTTAGTCTGGCTAGCGGGTAAGAATGAGCAGTTCTTC
CASSLVWLAGKNEQFF